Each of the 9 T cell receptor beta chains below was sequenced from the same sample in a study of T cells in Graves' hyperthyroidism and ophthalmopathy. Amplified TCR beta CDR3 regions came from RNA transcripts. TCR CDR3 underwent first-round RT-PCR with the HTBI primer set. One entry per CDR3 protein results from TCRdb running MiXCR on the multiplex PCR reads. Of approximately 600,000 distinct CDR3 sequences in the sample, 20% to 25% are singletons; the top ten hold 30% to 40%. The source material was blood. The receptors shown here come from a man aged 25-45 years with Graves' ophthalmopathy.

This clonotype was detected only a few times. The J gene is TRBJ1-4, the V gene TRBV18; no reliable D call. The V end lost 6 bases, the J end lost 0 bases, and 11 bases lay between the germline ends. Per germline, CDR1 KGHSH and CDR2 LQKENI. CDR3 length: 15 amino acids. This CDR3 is CASSLWAATNEKLFF. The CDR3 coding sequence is TGTGCCAGCTCCCTCTGGGCCGCAACTAATGAAAAACTGTTTTTT.

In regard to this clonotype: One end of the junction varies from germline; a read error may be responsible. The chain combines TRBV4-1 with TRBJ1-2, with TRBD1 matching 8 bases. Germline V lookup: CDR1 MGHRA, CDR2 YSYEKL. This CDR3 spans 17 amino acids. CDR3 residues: CANSQDPTGTGRYGYTF. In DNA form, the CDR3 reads TGCGCCAACAGCCAAGATCCGACCGGGACAGGTCGGTATGGCTACACCTTC.

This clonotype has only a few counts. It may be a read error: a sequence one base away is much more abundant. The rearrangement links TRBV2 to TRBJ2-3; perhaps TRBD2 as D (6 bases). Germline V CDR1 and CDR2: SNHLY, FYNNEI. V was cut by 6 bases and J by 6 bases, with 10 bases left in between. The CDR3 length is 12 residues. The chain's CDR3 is CASSRLGDTQYF. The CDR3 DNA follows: TGTGCCAGCAGCCGACTAGGGGATACGCAGTATTTT.

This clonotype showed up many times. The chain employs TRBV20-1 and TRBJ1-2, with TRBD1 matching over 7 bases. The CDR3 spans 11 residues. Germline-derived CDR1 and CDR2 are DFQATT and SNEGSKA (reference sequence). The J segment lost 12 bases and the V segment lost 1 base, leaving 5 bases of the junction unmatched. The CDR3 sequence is CSARAGQRDTF. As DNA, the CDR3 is TGCAGTGCTAGAGCGGGACAGCGAGACACCTTC.

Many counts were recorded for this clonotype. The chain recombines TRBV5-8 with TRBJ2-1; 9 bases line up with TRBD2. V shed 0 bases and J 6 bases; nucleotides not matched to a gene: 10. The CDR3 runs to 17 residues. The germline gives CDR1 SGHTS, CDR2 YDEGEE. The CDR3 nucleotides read TGTGCCAGCAGCTTGGGACTAGCGGTCCTAGGAGTCAATGAGCAGTTCTTC. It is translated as CASSLGLAVLGVNEQFF.

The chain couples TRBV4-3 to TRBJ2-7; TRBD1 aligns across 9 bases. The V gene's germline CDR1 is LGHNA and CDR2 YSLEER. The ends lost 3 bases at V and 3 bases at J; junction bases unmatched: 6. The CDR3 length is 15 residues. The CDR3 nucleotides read TGCGCCAGCAGCCAGTTCTGGACAGGGGTCTACGAGCAGTACTTC. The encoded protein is CASSQFWTGVYEQYF.

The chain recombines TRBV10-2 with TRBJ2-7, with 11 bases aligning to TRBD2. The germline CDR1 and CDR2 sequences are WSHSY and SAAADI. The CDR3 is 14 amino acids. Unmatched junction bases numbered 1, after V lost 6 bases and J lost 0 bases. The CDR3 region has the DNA TGCGCCAGCAGGACTAGCGGGACCTCCTACGAGCAGTACTTC. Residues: CASRTSGTSYEQYF.

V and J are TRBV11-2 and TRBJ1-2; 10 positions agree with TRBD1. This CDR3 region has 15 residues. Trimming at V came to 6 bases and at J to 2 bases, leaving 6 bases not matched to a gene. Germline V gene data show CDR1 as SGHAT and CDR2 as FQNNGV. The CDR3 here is CASRTRDRGNYGYTF. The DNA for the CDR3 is TGTGCCAGCAGGACCCGGGACAGGGGAAACTATGGCTACACCTTC. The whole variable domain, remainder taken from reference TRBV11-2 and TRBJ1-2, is EAGVAQSPRYKIIEKRQSVAFWCNPISGHATLYWYQQILGQGPKLLIQFQNNGVVDDSQLPKDRFSAERLKGVDSTLKIQPAKLEDSAVYLCASRTRDRGNYGYTFGSGTRLTVV.

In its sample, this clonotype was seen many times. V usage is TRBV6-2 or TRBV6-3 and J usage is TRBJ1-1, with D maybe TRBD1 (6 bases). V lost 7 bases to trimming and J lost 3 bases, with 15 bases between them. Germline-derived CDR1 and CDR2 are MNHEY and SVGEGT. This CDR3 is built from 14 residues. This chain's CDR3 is CASIRGGEYTEAFF. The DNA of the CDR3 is TGTGCCAGCATCAGGGGTGGGGAATACACTGAAGCTTTCTTT.